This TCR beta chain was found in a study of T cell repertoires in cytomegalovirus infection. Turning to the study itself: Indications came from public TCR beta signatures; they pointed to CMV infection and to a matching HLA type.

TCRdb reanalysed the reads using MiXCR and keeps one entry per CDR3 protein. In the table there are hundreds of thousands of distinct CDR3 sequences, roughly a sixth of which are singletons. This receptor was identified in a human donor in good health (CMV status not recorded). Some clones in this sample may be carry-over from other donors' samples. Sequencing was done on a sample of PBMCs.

This CDR3 is CATSDWGTENTGELFF. The CDR3 DNA reads TGTGCCACCAGTGATTGGGGGACCGAGAACACCGGGGAGCTGTTTTTT. V and J are TRBV24-1 and TRBJ2-2; D may match TRBD1 or TRBD2 (5 bases each). The germline V gene has CDR1 KGHDR and CDR2 SFDVKD. The CDR3 length is 16 residues. Trimming cost V 2 bases and J 1 base, with 10 bases left between them.